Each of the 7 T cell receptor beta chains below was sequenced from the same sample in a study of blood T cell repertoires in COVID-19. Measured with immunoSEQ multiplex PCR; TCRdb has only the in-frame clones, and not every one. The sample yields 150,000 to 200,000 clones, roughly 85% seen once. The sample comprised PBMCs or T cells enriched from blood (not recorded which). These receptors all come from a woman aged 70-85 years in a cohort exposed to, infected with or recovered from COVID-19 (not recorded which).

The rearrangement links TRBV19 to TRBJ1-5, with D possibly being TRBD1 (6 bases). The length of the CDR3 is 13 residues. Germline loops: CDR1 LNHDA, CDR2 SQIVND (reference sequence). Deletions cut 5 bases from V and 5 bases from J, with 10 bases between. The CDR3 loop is CASSPGVDQPQHF. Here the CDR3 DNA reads TGTGCCAGTAGTCCAGGGGTCGATCAGCCCCAGCATTTT.

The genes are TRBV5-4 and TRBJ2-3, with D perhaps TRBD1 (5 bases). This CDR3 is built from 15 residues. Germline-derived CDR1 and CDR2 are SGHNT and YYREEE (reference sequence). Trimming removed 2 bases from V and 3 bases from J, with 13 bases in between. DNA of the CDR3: TGTGCCAGCAGCTTAAGGCAGGGTGGGACAGATACGCAGTATTTT. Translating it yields CASSLRQGGTDTQYF.

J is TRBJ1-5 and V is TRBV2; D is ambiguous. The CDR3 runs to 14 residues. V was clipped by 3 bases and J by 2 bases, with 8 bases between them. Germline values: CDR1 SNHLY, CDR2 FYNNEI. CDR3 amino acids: CASSEREGNQPQHF. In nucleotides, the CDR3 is TGTGCCAGCAGTGAGAGGGAGGGCAATCAGCCCCAGCATTTT.

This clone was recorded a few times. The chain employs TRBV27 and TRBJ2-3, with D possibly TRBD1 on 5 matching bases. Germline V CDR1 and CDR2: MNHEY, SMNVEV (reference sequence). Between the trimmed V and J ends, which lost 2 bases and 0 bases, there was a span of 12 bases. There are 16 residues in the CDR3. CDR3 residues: CASSLAGLRSTDTQYF. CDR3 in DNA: TGTGCCAGCAGTTTAGCAGGGCTTAGGAGCACAGATACGCAGTATTTT.

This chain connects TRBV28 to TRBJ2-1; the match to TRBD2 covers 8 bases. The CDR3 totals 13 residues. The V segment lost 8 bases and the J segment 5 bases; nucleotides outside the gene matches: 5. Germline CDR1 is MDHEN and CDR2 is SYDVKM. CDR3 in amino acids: CASGILADNEQFF. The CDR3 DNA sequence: TGTGCCAGCGGGATACTAGCGGACAATGAGCAGTTCTTC.

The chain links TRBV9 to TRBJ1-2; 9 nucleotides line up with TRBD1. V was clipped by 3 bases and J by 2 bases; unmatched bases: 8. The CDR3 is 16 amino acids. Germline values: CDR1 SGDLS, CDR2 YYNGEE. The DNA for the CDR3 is TGTGCCAGCAGCGCACGGGGGGACAGGGCCAACTATGGCTACACCTTC. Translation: CASSARGDRANYGYTF. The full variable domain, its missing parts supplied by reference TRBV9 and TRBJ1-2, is DSGVTQTPKHLITATGQRVTLRCSPRSGDLSVYWYQQSLDQGLQFLIQYYNGEERAKGNILERFSAQQFPDLHSELNLSSLELGDSALYFCASSARGDRANYGYTFGSGTRLTVV.

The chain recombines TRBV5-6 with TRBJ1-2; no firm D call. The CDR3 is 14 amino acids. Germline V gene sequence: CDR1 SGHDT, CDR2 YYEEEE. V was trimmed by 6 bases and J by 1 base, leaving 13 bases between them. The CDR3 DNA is TGTGCCAGCACTCCCCAGGCCTATAACTATGGCTACACCTTC. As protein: CASTPQAYNYGYTF. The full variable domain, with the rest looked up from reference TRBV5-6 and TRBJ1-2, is DAGVTQSPTHLIKTRGQQVTLRCSPKSGHDTVSWYQQALGQGPQFIFQYYEEEERQRGNFPDRFSGHQFPNYSSELNVNALLLGDSALYLCASTPQAYNYGYTFGSGTRLTVV.